Below are 8 T cell receptor beta chains sequenced from a single sample in a study. Each CDR3 protein gets one entry after TCRdb re-called the RT-PCR reads with MiXCR. The data hold about 700,000 distinct CDR3 sequences, with approximately 15% observed a single time. The sample consisted of memory CD4+ T cells from blood. The receptors derive from a female donor in good health, serving as a healthy control.

This chain connects TRBV27 to TRBJ1-1; tentative D call: TRBD1 (5 bases). V lost 2 bases, J lost 4 bases, and 14 bases lay in between. The CDR3 has 15 amino acids. From germline, CDR1 is MNHEY and CDR2 SMNVEV (reference sequence). The CDR3 reads CASSLQGVSGTEAFF. DNA of the CDR3: TGTGCCAGCAGTTTACAAGGGGTCTCCGGCACTGAAGCTTTCTTT.

The genes are TRBV6-2 or TRBV6-3 and TRBJ2-7; D remains ambiguous. Germline V gene lookup returns CDR1 MNHEY and CDR2 SVGEGT. V was shortened by 10 bases and J by 1 base, with 20 bases between the two germline ends. This CDR3 is built from 15 residues. The CDR3 loop reads CAIGRPAGRSYEQYF. As DNA, the CDR3 is TGTGCCATCGGTCGGCCGGCAGGTAGATCCTACGAGCAGTACTTC.

The V call is TRBV14, the J call TRBJ2-1; 8 nucleotides agree with TRBD2. Germline CDR1 and CDR2: SGHDN and FVKESK. The J segment lost 7 bases and the V segment lost 4 bases, leaving 9 bases of the junction unmatched. The CDR3 sequence is 15 residues long. The DNA of the CDR3 is TGTGCCAGCAGCCCGAGCGGGAGCTGGGGGAATGAGCAGTTCTTC. Translating gives CASSPSGSWGNEQFF.

J is TRBJ2-7 and V is TRBV7-8, with D possibly matching TRBD2 (6 bases). The length of the CDR3 is 15 residues. Germline assignment: CDR1 SGHVS and CDR2 FQNEAQ. With 2 bases removed from V and 1 base from J, the gap between germline ends came to 12 bases. This chain's CDR3 is CASSLQGGESYEQYF. The CDR3 DNA follows: TGTGCCAGCAGCTTACAAGGCGGGGAGTCCTACGAGCAGTACTTC.

A few counts support this clonotype. The chain joins TRBV7-2 to TRBJ2-3; a weak D match, TRBD2 (5 bases). The germline gives CDR1 SGHTA, CDR2 FQGNSA. V was clipped by 5 bases and J by 0 bases, with 12 bases between them. CDR3 length: 15 residues. The CDR3 nucleotides are TGTGCCAGCAGCCCCGACTATATTAGCACAGATACGCAGTATTTT. Protein: CASSPDYISTDTQYF.

The J gene is TRBJ1-5, the V gene TRBV5-5, with a tentative D call TRBD1 (6 bases). This CDR3 spans 13 amino acids. Trimming removed 2 bases at V and 4 bases at J, with 7 bases between. Germline CDR1 and CDR2: SGHKS and YYEKEE (reference sequence). The CDR3 region has the DNA TGTGCCAGCAGCTTCGACAGGAATCAGCCCCAGCATTTT. Residues: CASSFDRNQPQHF.

The chain links TRBV5-5 to TRBJ1-4; D gene ambiguous. This CDR3 region has 15 residues. Looked up from germline, CDR1 is SGHKS and CDR2 is YYEKEE (reference sequence). The ends were cut back, 0 bases at V and 4 bases at J, with 10 bases in the middle. This chain's CDR3 is CASSLALAHNEKLFF. The DNA of the CDR3 is TGTGCCAGCAGCTTGGCATTAGCCCATAATGAAAAACTGTTTTTT.

This clonotype was counted a few times. The chain recombines TRBV7-9 with TRBJ2-3; 9 nucleotides agree with TRBD2. V lost 1 base, J lost 1 base, and 3 bases stayed unmatched. The CDR3 length is 16 residues. Germline loops: CDR1 SEHNR, CDR2 FQNEAQ (reference sequence). The CDR3 region is CASSLVQREGTDTQYF. The CDR3 DNA follows: TGTGCCAGCAGCTTAGTTCAGCGGGAGGGCACAGATACGCAGTATTTT.